Each of the 11 T cell receptor beta chains below was sequenced from the same sample in a study of blood T cell repertoires in COVID-19. Measured with immunoSEQ multiplex PCR; TCRdb has only the in-frame clones, and not every one. The sample consists of around 200,000 clones, about 80% of them appearing once. Source material: peripheral blood. The origin of the receptors is a man between 45 and 60 years old with active or convalescent COVID-19.

This chain joins TRBV2 and TRBJ2-4; 11 nucleotides agree with TRBD2. CDR1 and CDR2 (germline): SNHLY, FYNNEI. This CDR3 comprises 16 residues. Trimming removed 4 bases from V and 1 base from J; junction bases left unmatched: 3. CDR3 sequence reads: CASSVLAGGAKNIQYF. The CDR3 coding sequence is TGTGCCAGCAGTGTTTTAGCGGGGGGGGCCAAAAACATTCAGTACTTC.

The rearrangement joins TRBV5-1 to TRBJ2-7, with 9 bases matching TRBD1. V lost 3 bases, J lost 1 base, and 5 bases stayed unmatched. CDR3 length equals 15 residues. Germline V CDR1 and CDR2: SGHRS, YFSETQ. CDR3 bases: TGCGCCAGCAGCTGGGGACAGGGAATTTCCTACGAGCAGTACTTC. Its protein is CASSWGQGISYEQYF.

This chain connects TRBV4-1 to TRBJ1-1, with D perhaps matching TRBD1 (6 bases). V was cut by 4 bases and J by 1 base, with 16 bases left in between. The CDR3 runs 16 residues. The germline CDR1 and CDR2 sequences are MGHRA and YSYEKL. The CDR3 nucleotides read TGCGCCAGCAGCCCCAGGACAGCTACGGGGAACACTGAAGCTTTCTTT. It is translated as CASSPRTATGNTEAFF.

The V gene is TRBV6-1, the J gene TRBJ1-5; 8 bases match TRBD1. Losses at the gene ends were 4 bases for V and 6 bases for J; bases not matched to a gene: 14. The CDR3 is 17 residues long. Germline V gene data show CDR1 as MNHNS and CDR2 as SASEGT. The CDR3 coding sequence is TGTGCCAGCAGTGTATTCCAGGGGGCGCGAATTTTTCAGCCCCAGCATTTT. It is translated as CASSVFQGARIFQPQHF.

This rearrangement joins TRBV28 to TRBJ1-4, with D possibly being TRBD1 (6 bases). This CDR3 is 15 amino acids long. CDR1 and CDR2 (germline): MDHEN, SYDVKM. V lost 4 bases to trimming and J lost 10 bases, with 19 bases between them. The CDR3: CASSSTSTGQIKLFF. As DNA, the CDR3 is TGTGCCAGCAGTTCGACCTCCACCGGACAGATAAAACTGTTTTTT.

This rearrangement joins TRBV7-7 to TRBJ2-3; 8 bases align to TRBD2. This CDR3 has 15 residues. Germline V gives CDR1 SSHAT, CDR2 FNYEAQ (reference sequence). Trimming at V came to 5 bases and at J to 3 bases, leaving 7 bases not matched to a gene. CDR3 sequence: CASSLRTGGTDTQYF. In DNA, the CDR3 is TGTGCCAGCAGCCTCCGGACGGGGGGGACAGATACGCAGTATTTT. Looking up the rest from reference TRBV7-7 and TRBJ2-3 gives the full variable domain: GAGVSQSPRYKVTKRGQDVTLRCDPISSHATLYWYQQALGQGPEFLTYFNYEAQPDKSGLPSDRFSAERPEGSISTLTIQRTEQRDSAMYRCASSLRTGGTDTQYFGPGTRLTVL.

This sequence joins TRBV7-2 and TRBJ2-7, with TRBD1 matching 9 bases. This CDR3 has 16 residues. From germline, CDR1 is SGHTA and CDR2 FQGNSA. V gave up 2 bases and J gave up 3 bases; unmatched junction bases: 8. The CDR3 here is CASSLTSGTGIYEQYF. The DNA of the CDR3 is TGTGCCAGCAGCTTAACCTCCGGGACAGGGATCTACGAGCAGTACTTC.

This chain connects TRBV4-1 to TRBJ2-7; TRBD1 is a possible D gene (5 bases). The CDR3 sequence is 17 residues long. Trimming took 0 bases from V and 0 from J, leaving 15 bases between them. CDR1 is MGHRA and CDR2 is YSYEKL in the germline V gene. CDR3 in DNA: TGCGCCAGCAGCCAAGATCCACCAGGGCCGTACTCCTACGAGCAGTACTTC. Translation: CASSQDPPGPYSYEQYF.

The chain carries TRBV28 and TRBJ1-2; possibly TRBD1 for D (6 bases). CDR1 and CDR2 (germline): MDHEN, SYDVKM. The CDR3 has 16 amino acids. The V end lost 5 bases, the J end lost 6 bases, and 22 bases lay between the germline ends. The CDR3 DNA reads TGTGCCAGCAGTCCCGAGGGGGTTTCTGGTCTTGATGGCTACACCTTC. It encodes CASSPEGVSGLDGYTF.

This clone was counted a single time. The chain carries TRBV6-1 and TRBJ2-3, with 12 bases identical to TRBD2. V lost 3 bases and J lost 7; bases outside the gene matches: 11. CDR3 size: 17 residues. Germline V gene data show CDR1 as MNHNS and CDR2 as SASEGT. The CDR3 coding sequence is TGTGCCAGCAGTGACCCGGCGACTAGCGGGGGTGCTTATACGCAGTATTTT. Residues: CASSDPATSGGAYTQYF.

The V call is TRBV14, the J call TRBJ2-3; D might be TRBD2 (6 bases). In germline, CDR1 is SGHDN, CDR2 FVKESK. The CDR3 runs 15 residues. V dropped 4 bases and J dropped 6 bases, with 17 bases sitting between them. CDR3 nucleotides: TGTGCCAGCAGCCCGGGACTGGCATTCGTTGATACGCAGTATTTT. Translating it yields CASSPGLAFVDTQYF. Supplemented by reference TRBV14 and TRBJ2-3, the full variable domain reads EAGVTQFPSHSVIEKGQTVTLRCDPISGHDNLYWYRRVMGKEIKFLLHFVKESKQDESGMPNNRFLAERTGGTYSTLKVQPAELEDSGVYFCASSPGLAFVDTQYFGPGTRLTVL.